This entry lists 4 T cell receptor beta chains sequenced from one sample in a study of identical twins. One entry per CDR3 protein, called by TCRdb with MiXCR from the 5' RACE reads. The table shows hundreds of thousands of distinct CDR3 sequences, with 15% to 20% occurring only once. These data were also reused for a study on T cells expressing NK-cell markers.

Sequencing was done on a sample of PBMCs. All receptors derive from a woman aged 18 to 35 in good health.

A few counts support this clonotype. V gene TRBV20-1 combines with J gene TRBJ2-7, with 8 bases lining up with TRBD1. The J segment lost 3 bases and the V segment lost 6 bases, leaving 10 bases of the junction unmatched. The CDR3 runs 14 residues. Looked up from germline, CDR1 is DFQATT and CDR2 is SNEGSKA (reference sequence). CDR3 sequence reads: CSAIDGQGYYEQYF. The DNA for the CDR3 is TGCAGTGCCATCGACGGACAGGGATACTACGAGCAGTACTTC.

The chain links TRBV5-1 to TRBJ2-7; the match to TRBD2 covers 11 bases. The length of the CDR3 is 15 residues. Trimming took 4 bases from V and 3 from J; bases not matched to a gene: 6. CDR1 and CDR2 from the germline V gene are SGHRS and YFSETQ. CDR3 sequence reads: CASSTTSGSLYEQYF. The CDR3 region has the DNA TGCGCCAGCAGCACTACTAGCGGGAGTCTCTACGAGCAGTACTTC.

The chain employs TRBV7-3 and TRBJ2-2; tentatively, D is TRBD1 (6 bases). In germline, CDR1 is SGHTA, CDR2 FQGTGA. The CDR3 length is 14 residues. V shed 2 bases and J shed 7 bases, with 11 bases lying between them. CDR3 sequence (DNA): TGTGCCAGCAGCTTAGCCCGGGACATCGGGGAGCTGTTTTTT. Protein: CASSLARDIGELFF.

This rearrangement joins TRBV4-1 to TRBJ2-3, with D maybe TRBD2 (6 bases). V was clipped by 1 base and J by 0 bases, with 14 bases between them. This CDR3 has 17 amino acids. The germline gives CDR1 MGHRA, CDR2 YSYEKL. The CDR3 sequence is CASSQGPGGTSTDTQYF. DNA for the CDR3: TGCGCCAGCAGCCAAGGGCCCGGGGGTACTAGCACAGATACGCAGTATTTT.